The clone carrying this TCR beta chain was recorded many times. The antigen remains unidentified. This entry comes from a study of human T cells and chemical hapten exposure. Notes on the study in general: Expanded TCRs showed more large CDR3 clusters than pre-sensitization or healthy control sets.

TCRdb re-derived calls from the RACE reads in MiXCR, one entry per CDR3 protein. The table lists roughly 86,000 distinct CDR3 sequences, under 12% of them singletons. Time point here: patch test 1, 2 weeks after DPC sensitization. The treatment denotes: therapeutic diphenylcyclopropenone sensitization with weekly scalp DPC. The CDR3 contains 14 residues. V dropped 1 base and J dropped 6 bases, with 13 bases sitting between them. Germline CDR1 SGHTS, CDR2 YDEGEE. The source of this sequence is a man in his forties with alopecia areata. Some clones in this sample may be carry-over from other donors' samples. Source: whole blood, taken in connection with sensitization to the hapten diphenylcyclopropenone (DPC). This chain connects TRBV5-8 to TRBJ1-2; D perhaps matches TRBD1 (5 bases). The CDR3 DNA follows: TGTGCCAGCAGCTTGCTGCAGGGCTGGAATGGCTACACCTTC. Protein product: CASSLLQGWNGYTF.